This T cell receptor beta chain was captured in a study of blood T cell repertoires in COVID-19. The overall study: Samples representing acute and convalescent COVID-19 were sourced from the United States, Italy and Spain. PBMCs, B-cell-depleted T cells, or T cells were the source of the cDNA or gDNA that made up the material.

Authors' data handling: Nucleated cell number was recorded as an estimate derived from reference gene primer amplification. Produced via immunoSEQ multiplex PCR; TCRdb's table is partial and in-frame only. V and J calls and clone size are given by that table; D and trimming were obtained from the DNA. The sample comprises about 170,000 clones, about four fifths of which are singletons, and approximately 18% rests with the top ten. This CDR3 is built from 13 residues. CDR1 SQVTM and CDR2 ANQGSEA come from the germline V gene. V lost 4 bases, J lost 6 bases, and 1 base stayed unmatched. J is TRBJ1-4 and V is TRBV29-1; TRBD1 matches at 11 bases. The material sequenced was peripheral blood. This TCR was sampled from an older woman who had recovered from COVID-19. As DNA, the CDR3 is TGCAGCGTTGCGGGACAGGGGGATGAAAAACTGTTTTTT. Amino acids: CSVAGQGDEKLFF.